These T cell receptor beta chains were read from a single sample in a study of cytomegalovirus exposure and HLA in healthy donors. Repertoires were generated with immunoSEQ multiplex PCR, while TCRdb's copy carries only in-frame clones and drops some. The repertoire consists of some 190,000 clones, with about 76% occurring once and the leading ten covering 1.6%. Sequencing was performed on PBMCs. These receptors originate from a woman between 45 and 60 years old in good health and CMV-seronegative. Both conserved end residues are part of each CDR3. A D gene is named only where the DNA matches it firmly. Only some rows state a clone size, as once, few, many or a class for expanded clones.

few	15	TRBV4-3	TRBJ1-1	NA	CASRQDNRRNTEAFF	TGCGCCAGCAGACAAGATAATAGGAGGAACACTGAAGCTTTCTTT
NA	16	TRBV19	TRBJ1-1	NA	CASSIDAGGLGTEAFF	TGTGCCAGTAGTATAGATGCGGGGGGTCTGGGGACTGAAGCTTTCTTT
NA	12	TRBV19	TRBJ1-5	NA	CASSTGFQPQHF	TGTGCCAGTAGTACGGGATTTCAGCCCCAGCATTTT
NA	19	TRBV2	TRBJ1-1	NA	CASSGGGQVDIPRNTEAFF	TGTGCCAGCAGCGGGGGGGGCCAGGTCGATATTCCCCGGAACACTGAAGCTTTCTTT
NA	13	TRBV27	TRBJ1-2	NA	CASGKTGNYGYTF	TGTGCCAGCGGAAAAACAGGGAACTATGGCTACACCTTC
NA	12	TRBV5-8	TRBJ2-7	NA	CASSPGIYEQYF	TGTGCCAGCAGCCCGGGGATCTACGAGCAGTACTTC
NA	15	TRBV7-8	TRBJ1-1	TRBD1	CASSSYRGRGTEAFF	TGTGCCAGCAGCTCTTACAGGGGGCGAGGAACTGAAGCTTTCTTT
NA	18	TRBV14	TRBJ1-3	NA	CASSHARGARISGNTIYF	TGTGCCAGCAGCCACGCCCGGGGGGCCAGAATCTCTGGAAACACCATATATTTT
NA	14	TRBV9	TRBJ1-2	TRBD1	CASSADRGVYGYTF	TGTGCCAGCAGCGCAGACAGGGGGGTCTATGGCTACACCTTC
NA	16	TRBV5-6	TRBJ1-5	TRBD1	CASSARQGRSNQPQHF	TGTGCCAGCAGCGCCCGACAGGGAAGGAGCAATCAGCCCCAGCATTTT
NA	16	TRBV5-8	TRBJ2-2	NA	CASSLPGSKDTGELFF	TGTGCCAGCAGCTTACCGGGTTCAAAGGACACCGGGGAGCTGTTTTTT
once	15	TRBV28	TRBJ2-1	TRBD2	CASSTPGLARNEQFF	TGTGCCAGCAGTACACCGGGACTAGCGAGGAATGAGCAGTTCTTC
few	17	TRBV25-1	TRBJ1-1	NA	CASSRRAGSIMNTEAFF	TGTGCCAGCAGCCGTCGGGCAGGGTCCATCATGAACACTGAAGCTTTCTTT
NA	11	TRBV5-4	TRBJ2-7	NA	CASRAGYEQYF	TGTGCCAGCAGAGCGGGCTACGAGCAGTACTTC
once	17	TRBV19	TRBJ2-7	TRBD2	CASARRTSGGLGYEQYF	TGTGCCAGTGCTCGAAGGACTAGCGGGGGGCTCGGCTACGAGCAGTACTTC
NA	17	TRBV11-2	TRBJ2-2	TRBD1	CASSLAFRDRGTGELFF	TGTGCCAGCAGCTTAGCATTCCGTGACAGGGGTACCGGGGAGCTGTTTTTT
NA	14	TRBV18	TRBJ2-7	NA	CASSPSGHNYEQYF	TGTGCCAGCTCACCGTCGGGACACAACTACGAGCAGTACTTC
NA	13	TRBV12-5	TRBJ1-2	NA	CASARGVGDGYTF	TGTGCTAGTGCCCGGGGGGTTGGGGATGGCTACACCTTC
NA	14	TRBV4-3	TRBJ1-5	NA	CASSQDPGRQPQHF	TGCGCCAGCAGCCAAGATCCGGGGAGGCAGCCCCAGCATTTT
NA	13	TRBV19	TRBJ2-7	NA	CASSRTGFYEQYF	TGTGCCAGTAGCCGGACGGGGTTCTACGAGCAGTACTTC
NA	16	TRBV19	TRBJ2-6	NA	CASSIGQGSGANVLTF	TGTGCCAGTAGTATAGGCCAGGGTTCAGGGGCCAACGTCCTGACTTTC
NA	16	TRBV15	TRBJ2-7	TRBD1	CATSRSGTGRLHEQYF	TGTGCCACCAGCAGATCCGGGACAGGGAGGCTCCACGAGCAGTACTTC
NA	12	TRBV6-6	TRBJ1-1	NA	CASSGPWREAFF	TGTGCCAGCAGTGGGCCGTGGCGTGAAGCTTTCTTT
NA	15	TRBV11-1	TRBJ1-1	TRBD1	CASRGLGQVNTEAFF	TGTGCCAGCAGAGGACTTGGACAGGTGAACACTGAAGCTTTCTTT
NA	15	TRBV4-3	TRBJ2-1	NA	CASSQDPSSYNEQFF	TGCGCCAGCAGCCAAGACCCTAGCTCCTACAATGAGCAGTTCTTC
NA	15	TRBV6-1	TRBJ2-3	NA	CASSLEPLVGDTQYF	TGTGCCAGCAGTCTTGAGCCACTTGTTGGAGATACGCAGTATTTT
once	15	TRBV14	TRBJ2-3	TRBD2	CASSHWRGGTDTQYF	TGTGCCAGCAGCCATTGGCGGGGGGGCACAGATACGCAGTATTTT
NA	15	TRBV18	TRBJ2-7	NA	CASSPGGHLPYEQYF	TGTGCCAGCTCACCAGGGGGACATCTACCCTACGAGCAGTACTTC
NA	14	TRBV5-5	TRBJ2-7	NA	CASSFERVSYEQYF	TGTGCCAGCAGCTTCGAGCGGGTGTCCTACGAGCAGTACTTC
NA	16	TRBV28	TRBJ2-5	TRBD2	CASSLVVAGPQETQYF	TGTGCCAGCAGCCTCGTGGTAGCGGGTCCCCAAGAGACCCAGTACTTC
few	13	TRBV6-5	TRBJ1-1	NA	CASRIQKNTEAFF	TGTGCCAGCAGGATACAGAAGAACACTGAAGCTTTCTTT